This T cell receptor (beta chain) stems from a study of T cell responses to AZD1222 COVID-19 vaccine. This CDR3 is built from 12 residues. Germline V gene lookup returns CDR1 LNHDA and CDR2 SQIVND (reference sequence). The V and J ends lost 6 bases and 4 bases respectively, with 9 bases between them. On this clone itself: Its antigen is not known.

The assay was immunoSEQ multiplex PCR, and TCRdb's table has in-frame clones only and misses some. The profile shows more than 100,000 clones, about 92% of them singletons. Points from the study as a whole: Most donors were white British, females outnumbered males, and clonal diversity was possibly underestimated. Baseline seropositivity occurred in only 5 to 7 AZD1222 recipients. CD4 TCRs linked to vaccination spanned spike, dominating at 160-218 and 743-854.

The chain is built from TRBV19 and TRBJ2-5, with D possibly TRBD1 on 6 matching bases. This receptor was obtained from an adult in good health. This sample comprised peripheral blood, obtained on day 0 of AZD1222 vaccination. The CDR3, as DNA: TGTGCCAGTAGAACAGGGAGAGAGACCCAGTACTTC. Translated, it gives CASRTGRETQYF.